Given below is one TCR beta chain in context. Its antigen is not known. The CDR3 sequence is 14 residues long. V was pared by 5 bases and J by 1 base, with 11 bases between. CDR1 is SEHNR, CDR2 FQNEAQ, per germline (reference sequence). PCR primers comprised 60 Vbeta and 13 Jbeta primers. Here immunoSEQ multiplex PCR was the method, and the copy in TCRdb shows in-frame clones only, minus some. The top ten hold about 0.53% of the sample, which has about 93,000 clones, around 77% seen once. These data are taken from a study of cytomegalovirus exposure and HLA in healthy donors. The study, taken as a whole, reports: Later work associated approximately 17,000 TCR beta sequences with HLA alleles at 0.05 false discovery rate. A few chains linked to CMV were shown in vitro to be specific for CMV antigens. An analysis was carried out at a later point. It showed that HLA-associated TCR beta chains were more clonally expanded than equally common non-associated chains.

The rearrangement joins TRBV7-9 to TRBJ2-5; weak D call: TRBD1 (5 bases). The clonotype originates from a man younger than 45 in good health and CMV-seronegative. Sequenced sample: PBMCs. DNA of the CDR3: TGTGCCAGCAGCACCTCGACAGTCCAAGAGACCCAGTACTTC. As protein: CASSTSTVQETQYF.